The clone carrying this T cell receptor beta chain was recorded many times. Its matching antigen is unknown. The data belong to a study of tumor and adjacent non-tumor tissue in lung cancer. Study-level background: Aged roughly 31 to 80 years, patients included nine to eleven men and several women with stage I to III disease.

Three rounds of nested PCR, following a modified ARM-PCR protocol, produced the TCRbeta library. MiXCR was run by TCRdb on the multiplex PCR reads, yielding one entry per CDR3 protein. Found here are 60,000 to 85,000 distinct CDR3 sequences, roughly 77% of them singletons; the top ten hold more than 35%. With 5 bases removed from V and 1 base from J, the gap between germline ends came to 12 bases. Germline CDR1 SGHDT, CDR2 YYEEEE. This CDR3 has 14 amino acids. Findings and limits, study-wide: Normal lung showed higher cumulative top 100 clone frequency than tumor.

No cell sorting was done before RNA was extracted from the tissue. More than 3 cm separated this lung sample from the edge of the tumor. Newly diagnosed lung cancer patients had thoracic surgery in China, August–November 2014, without prior chemotherapy. V and J are TRBV5-6 and TRBJ2-5; D ambiguous. The sequence was collected from a man aged 55-75 years with non-small cell lung cancer. What was sequenced was distant non-tumor lung tissue. CDR3 in amino acids: CASSLNPPQETQYF. CDR3 sequence (DNA): TGTGCCAGCAGTTTAAATCCGCCCCAAGAGACCCAGTACTTC.